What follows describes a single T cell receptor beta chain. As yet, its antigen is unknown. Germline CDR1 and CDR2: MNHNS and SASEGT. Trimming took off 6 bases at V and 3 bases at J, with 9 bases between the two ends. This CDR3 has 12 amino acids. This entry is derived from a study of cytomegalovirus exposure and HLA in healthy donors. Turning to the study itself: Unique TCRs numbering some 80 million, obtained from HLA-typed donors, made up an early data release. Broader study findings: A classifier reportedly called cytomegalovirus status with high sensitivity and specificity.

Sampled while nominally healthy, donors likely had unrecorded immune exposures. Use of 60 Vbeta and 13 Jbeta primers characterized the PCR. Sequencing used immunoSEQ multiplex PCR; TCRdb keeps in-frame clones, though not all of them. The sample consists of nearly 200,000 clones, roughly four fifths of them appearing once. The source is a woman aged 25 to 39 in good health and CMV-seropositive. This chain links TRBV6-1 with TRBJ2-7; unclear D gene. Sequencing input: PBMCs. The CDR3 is CASRGVDYEQYF. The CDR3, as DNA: TGTGCCAGCAGAGGAGTAGACTACGAGCAGTACTTC.